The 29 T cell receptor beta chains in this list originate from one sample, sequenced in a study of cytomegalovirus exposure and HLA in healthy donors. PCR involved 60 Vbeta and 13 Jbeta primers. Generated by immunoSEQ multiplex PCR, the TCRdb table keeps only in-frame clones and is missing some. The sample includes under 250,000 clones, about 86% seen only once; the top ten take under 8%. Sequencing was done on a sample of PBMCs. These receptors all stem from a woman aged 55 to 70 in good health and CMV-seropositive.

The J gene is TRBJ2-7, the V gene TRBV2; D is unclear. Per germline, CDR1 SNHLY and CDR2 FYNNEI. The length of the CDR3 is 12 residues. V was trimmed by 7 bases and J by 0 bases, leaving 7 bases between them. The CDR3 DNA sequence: TGTGCCAGCAATCTTGTCTCCTACGAGCAGTACTTC. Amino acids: CASNLVSYEQYF.

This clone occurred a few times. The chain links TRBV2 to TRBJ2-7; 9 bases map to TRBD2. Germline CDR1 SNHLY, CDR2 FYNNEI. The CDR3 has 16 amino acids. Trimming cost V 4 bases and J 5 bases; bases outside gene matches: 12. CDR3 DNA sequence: TGTGCCAGCAGTGGCCGGGCTAGCGGGAAGATTAACGAGCAGTACTTC. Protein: CASSGRASGKINEQYF.

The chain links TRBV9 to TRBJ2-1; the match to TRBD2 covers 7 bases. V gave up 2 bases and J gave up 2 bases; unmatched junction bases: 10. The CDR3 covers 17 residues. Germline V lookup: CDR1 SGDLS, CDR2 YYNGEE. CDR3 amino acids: CASSVERGSGTYNEQFF. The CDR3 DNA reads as TGTGCCAGCAGCGTTGAACGGGGGAGCGGGACCTACAATGAGCAGTTCTTC.

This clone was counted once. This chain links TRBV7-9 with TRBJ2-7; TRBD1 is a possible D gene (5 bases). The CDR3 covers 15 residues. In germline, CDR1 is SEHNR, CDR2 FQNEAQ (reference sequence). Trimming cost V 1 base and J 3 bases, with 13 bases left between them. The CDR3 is CASSLERGLHYEQYF. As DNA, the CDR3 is TGTGCCAGCAGCTTAGAAAGGGGTCTCCACTACGAGCAGTACTTC. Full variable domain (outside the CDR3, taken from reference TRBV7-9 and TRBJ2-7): DTGVSQNPRHKITKRGQNVTFRCDPISEHNRLYWYRQTLGQGPEFLTYFQNEAQLEKSRLLSDRFSAERPKGSFSTLEIQRTEQGDSAMYLCASSLERGLHYEQYFGPGTRLTVT.

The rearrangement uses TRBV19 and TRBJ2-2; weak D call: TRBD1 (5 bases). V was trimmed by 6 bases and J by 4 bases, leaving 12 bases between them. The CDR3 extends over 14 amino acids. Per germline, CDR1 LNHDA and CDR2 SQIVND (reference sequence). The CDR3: CASRSRVTTGELFF. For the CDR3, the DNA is TGTGCCAGTAGATCCAGGGTGACCACCGGGGAGCTGTTTTTT.

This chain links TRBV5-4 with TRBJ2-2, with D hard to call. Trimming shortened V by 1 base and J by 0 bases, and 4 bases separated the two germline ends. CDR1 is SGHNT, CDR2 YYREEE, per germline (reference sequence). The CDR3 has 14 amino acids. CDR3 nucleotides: TGTGCCAGCAGCTTGTTCGCGAACACCGGGGAGCTGTTTTTT. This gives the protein CASSLFANTGELFF.

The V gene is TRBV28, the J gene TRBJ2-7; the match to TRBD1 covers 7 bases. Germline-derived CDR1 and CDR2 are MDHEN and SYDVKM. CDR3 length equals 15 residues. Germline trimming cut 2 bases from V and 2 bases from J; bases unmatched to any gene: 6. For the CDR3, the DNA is TGTGCCAGCAGTTTAGTATCTCAGGGGGCCTACGAGCAGTACTTC. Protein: CASSLVSQGAYEQYF.

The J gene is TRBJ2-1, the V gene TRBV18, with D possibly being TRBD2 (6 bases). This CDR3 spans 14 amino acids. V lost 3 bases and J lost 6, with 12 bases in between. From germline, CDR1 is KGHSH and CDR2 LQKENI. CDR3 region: CASSPIGTGNEQFF. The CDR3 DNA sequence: TGTGCCAGCTCACCCATTGGGACTGGCAATGAGCAGTTCTTC.

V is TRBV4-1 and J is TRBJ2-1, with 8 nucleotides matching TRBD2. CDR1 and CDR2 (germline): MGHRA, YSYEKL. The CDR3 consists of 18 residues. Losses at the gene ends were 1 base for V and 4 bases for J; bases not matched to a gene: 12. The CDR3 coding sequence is TGCGCCAGCAGCCAAGGGCGGCTACGCGGGAGGCCTTACAATGAGCAGTTCTTC. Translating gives CASSQGRLRGRPYNEQFF.

CDR3 residues: CASSYTAGQGANIQYF. CDR3 DNA sequence: TGTGCCAGCAGTTACACTGCGGGACAGGGGGCGAACATTCAGTACTTC. The chain has TRBV6-5 and TRBJ2-4; 12 bases align to TRBD1. J lost 7 bases, V lost 2 bases, and 6 bases had no gene match. In germline, CDR1 is MNHEY, CDR2 SVGAGI. The CDR3 runs to 16 residues.

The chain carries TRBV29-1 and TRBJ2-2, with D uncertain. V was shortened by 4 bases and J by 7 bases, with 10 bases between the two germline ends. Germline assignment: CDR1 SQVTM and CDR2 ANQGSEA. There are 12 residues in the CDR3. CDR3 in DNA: TGCAGCGTTGTGGTCGCAGGCGGGGAGCTGTTTTTT. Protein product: CSVVVAGGELFF.

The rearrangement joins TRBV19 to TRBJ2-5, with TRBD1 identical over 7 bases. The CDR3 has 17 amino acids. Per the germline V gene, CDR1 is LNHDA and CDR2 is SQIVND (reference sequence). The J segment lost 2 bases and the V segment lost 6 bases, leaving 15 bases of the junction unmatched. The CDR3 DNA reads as TGTGCCAGTAGCAGGGGGAATCCGGTATTGGTACAAGAGACCCAGTACTTC. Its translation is CASSRGNPVLVQETQYF.

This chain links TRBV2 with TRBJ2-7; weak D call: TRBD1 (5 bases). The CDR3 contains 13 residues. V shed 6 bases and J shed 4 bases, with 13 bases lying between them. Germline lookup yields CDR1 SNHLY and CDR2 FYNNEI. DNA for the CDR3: TGTGCCAGCAGGGCCGCAGGGCCTTACGAGCAGTACTTC. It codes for CASRAAGPYEQYF.

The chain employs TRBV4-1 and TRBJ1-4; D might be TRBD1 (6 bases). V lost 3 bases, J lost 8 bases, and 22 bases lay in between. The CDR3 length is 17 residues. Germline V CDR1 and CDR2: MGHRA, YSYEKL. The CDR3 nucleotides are TGCGCCAGCAGCCACATTCTCCGGGACACAAAAGGGGAAAAACTGTTTTTT. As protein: CASSHILRDTKGEKLFF.

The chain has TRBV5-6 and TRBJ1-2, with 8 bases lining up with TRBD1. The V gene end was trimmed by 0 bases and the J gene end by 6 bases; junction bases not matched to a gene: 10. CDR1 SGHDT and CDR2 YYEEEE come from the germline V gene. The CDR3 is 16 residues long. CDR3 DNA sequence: TGTGCCAGCAGCTTGGTGGGGGGCAGGGGGCAAGATGGCTACACCTTC. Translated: CASSLVGGRGQDGYTF.

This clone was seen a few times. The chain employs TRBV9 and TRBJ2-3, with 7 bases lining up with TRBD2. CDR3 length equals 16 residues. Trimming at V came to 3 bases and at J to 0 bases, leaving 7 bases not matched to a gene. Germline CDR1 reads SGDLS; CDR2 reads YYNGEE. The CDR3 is CASSGGEGGSTDTQYF. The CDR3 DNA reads TGTGCCAGCAGCGGAGGGGAGGGTGGGAGCACAGATACGCAGTATTTT.

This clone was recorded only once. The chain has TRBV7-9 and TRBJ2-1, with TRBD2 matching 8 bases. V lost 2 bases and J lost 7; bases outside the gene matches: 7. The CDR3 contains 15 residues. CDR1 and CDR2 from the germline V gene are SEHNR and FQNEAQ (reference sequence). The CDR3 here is CASSLTGLAANEQFF. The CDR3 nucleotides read TGTGCCAGCAGCTTAACCGGACTAGCAGCTAATGAGCAGTTCTTC.

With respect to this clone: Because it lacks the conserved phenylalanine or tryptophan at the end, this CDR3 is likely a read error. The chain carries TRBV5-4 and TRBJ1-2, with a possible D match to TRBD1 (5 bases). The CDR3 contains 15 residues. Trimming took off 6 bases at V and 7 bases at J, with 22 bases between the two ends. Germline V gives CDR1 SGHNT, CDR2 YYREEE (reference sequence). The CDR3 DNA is TGTGCCAGCAACTCGGCCCCCGGGGGGGTGCGTGGCTACACCTCC. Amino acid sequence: CASNSAPGGVRGYTS.

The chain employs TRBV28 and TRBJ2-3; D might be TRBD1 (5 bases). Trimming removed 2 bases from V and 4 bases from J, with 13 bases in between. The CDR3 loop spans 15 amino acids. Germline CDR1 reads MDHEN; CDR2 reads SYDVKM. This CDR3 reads CASSLGLWGADTQYF. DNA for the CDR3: TGTGCCAGCAGTTTAGGGCTCTGGGGCGCAGATACGCAGTATTTT.

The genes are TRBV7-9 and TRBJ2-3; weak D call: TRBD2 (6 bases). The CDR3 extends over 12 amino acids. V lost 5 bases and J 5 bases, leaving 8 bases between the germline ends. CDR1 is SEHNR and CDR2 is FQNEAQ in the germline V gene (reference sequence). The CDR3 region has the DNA TGTGCCAGCAGCACAGCGGGAGATACGCAGTATTTT. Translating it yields CASSTAGDTQYF.

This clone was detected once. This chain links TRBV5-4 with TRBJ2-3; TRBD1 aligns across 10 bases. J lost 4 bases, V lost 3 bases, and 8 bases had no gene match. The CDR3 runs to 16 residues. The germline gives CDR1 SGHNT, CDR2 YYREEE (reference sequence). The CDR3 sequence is CASSSSGTGVADTQYF. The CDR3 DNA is TGTGCCAGCAGCTCCTCCGGGACAGGGGTGGCAGATACGCAGTATTTT. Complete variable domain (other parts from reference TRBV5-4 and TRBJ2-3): ETGVTQSPTHLIKTRGQQVTLRCSSQSGHNTVSWYQQALGQGPQFIFQYYREEENGRGNFPPRFSGLQFPNYSSELNVNALELDDSALYLCASSSSGTGVADTQYFGPGTRLTVL.

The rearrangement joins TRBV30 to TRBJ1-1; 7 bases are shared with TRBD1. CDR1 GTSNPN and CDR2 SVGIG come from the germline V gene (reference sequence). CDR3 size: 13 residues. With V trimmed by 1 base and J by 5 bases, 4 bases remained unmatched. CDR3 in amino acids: CAWSGDRLTEAFF. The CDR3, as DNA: TGTGCCTGGAGTGGGGACAGATTAACTGAAGCTTTCTTT.

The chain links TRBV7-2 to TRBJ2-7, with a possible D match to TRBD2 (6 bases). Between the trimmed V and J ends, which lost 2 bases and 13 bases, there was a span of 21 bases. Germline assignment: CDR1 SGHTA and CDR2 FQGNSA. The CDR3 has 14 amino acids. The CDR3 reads CASSLRTSRYLGYF. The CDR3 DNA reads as TGTGCCAGCAGCTTAAGAACTAGCCGATACCTTGGATACTTC. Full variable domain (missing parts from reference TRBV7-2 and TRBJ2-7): GAGVSQSPSNKVTEKGKDVELRCDPISGHTALYWYRQSLGQGLEFLIYFQGNSAPDKSGLPSDRFSAERTGGSVSTLTIQRTQQEDSAVYLCASSLRTSRYLGYFGPGTRLTVT.

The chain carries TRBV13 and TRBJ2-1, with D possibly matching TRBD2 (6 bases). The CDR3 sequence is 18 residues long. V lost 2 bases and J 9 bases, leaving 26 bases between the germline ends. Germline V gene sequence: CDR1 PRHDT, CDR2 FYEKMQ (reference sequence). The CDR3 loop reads CASSLNQGRETSMSEQFF. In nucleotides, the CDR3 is TGTGCCAGCAGCTTAAATCAGGGTCGTGAGACTAGTATGTCTGAGCAGTTCTTC.

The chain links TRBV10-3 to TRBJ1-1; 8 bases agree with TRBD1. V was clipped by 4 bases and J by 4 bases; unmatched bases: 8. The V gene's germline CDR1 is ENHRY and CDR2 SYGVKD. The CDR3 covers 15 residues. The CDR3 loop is CAISVAGGKGTEAFF. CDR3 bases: TGTGCCATCAGTGTGGCAGGGGGCAAGGGCACTGAAGCTTTCTTT.

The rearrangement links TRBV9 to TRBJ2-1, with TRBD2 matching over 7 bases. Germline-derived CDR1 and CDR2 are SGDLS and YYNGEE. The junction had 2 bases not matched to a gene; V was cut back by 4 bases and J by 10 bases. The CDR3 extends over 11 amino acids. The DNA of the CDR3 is TGTGCCAGCAGCCTTAGCGGGGAGCAGTTCTTC. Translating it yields CASSLSGEQFF.

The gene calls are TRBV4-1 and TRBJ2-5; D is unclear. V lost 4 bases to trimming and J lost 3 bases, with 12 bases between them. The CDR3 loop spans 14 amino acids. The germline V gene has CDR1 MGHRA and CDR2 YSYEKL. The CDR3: CASSRAATEETQYF. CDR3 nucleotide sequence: TGCGCCAGCAGCCGAGCAGCGACCGAAGAGACCCAGTACTTC.

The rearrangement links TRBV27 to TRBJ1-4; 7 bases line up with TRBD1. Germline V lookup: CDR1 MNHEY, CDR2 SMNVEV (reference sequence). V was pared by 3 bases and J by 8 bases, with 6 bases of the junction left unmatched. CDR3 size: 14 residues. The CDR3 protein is CASSFDRDAEKLFF. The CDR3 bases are TGTGCCAGCAGTTTCGACAGGGATGCGGAAAAACTGTTTTTT.

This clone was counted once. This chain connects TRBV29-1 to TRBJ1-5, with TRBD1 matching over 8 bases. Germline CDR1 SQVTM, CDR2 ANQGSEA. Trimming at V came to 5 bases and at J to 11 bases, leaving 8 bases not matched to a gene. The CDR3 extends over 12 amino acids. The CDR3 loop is CSVQVDRGTQHF. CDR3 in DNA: TGCAGCGTTCAAGTAGACAGGGGTACCCAGCATTTT.